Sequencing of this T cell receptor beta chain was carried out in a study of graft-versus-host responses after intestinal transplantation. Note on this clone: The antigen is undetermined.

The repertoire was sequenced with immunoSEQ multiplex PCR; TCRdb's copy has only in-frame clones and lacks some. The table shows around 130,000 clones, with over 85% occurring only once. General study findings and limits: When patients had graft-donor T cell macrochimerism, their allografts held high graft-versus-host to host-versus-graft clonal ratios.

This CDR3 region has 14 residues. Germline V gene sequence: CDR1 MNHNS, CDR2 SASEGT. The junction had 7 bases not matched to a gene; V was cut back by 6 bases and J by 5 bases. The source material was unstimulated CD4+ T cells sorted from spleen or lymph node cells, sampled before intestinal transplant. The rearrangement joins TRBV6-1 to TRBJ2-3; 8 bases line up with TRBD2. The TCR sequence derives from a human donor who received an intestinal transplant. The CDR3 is CASSGGAFLDTQYF. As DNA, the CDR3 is TGTGCCAGCAGCGGGGGGGCGTTTTTAGATACGCAGTATTTT.